Presented here are 13 T cell receptor beta chains from one specimen sequenced in a study of blood T cell repertoires in COVID-19. The data were produced by immunoSEQ multiplex PCR, yet TCRdb's version contains in-frame clones alone and is incomplete. Of 200,000 to 300,000 clones listed, 85% to 90% are singletons. The sequenced material came from peripheral blood. The receptors stem from a woman aged 40-49 years with acute or convalescent COVID-19.

The chain recombines TRBV5-1 with TRBJ1-1; D perhaps matches TRBD1 (5 bases). CDR3 size: 13 residues. The germline gives CDR1 SGHRS, CDR2 YFSETQ. The ends were cut back, 6 bases at V and 1 base at J, with 10 bases in the middle. CDR3 loop: CASTFQGNTEAFF. The CDR3 DNA reads as TGCGCCAGCACTTTTCAGGGGAACACTGAAGCTTTCTTT.

The rearrangement joins TRBV4-1 to TRBJ2-4, with D possibly being TRBD2 (5 bases). The CDR3 consists of 14 residues. V dropped 4 bases and J dropped 5 bases, with 12 bases sitting between them. The germline V gene has CDR1 MGHRA and CDR2 YSYEKL. The CDR3 spells CASSLTRAQNIQYF. The CDR3 nucleotides are TGCGCCAGCAGCCTAACTAGGGCTCAAAACATTCAGTACTTC.

The table lists this clone with a few counts. V usage is TRBV7-7 and J usage is TRBJ1-3, with TRBD1 matching 7 bases. Germline trimming cut 4 bases from V and 0 bases from J; bases unmatched to any gene: 3. CDR3 size: 15 residues. Germline assignment: CDR1 SSHAT and CDR2 FNYEAQ (reference sequence). CDR3 residues: CASSSGTASGNTIYF. DNA for the CDR3: TGTGCCAGCAGCTCAGGGACAGCCTCTGGAAACACCATATATTTT.

This chain links TRBV24-1 with TRBJ2-3; unclear D gene. The V gene lost 3 bases and the J gene lost 1 base, with 7 bases spanning the gap. Germline V gene lookup returns CDR1 KGHDR and CDR2 SFDVKD. There are 14 residues in the CDR3. The CDR3 DNA reads as TGTGCCACCAGTGATCCACGGGGCACAGATACGCAGTATTTT. It yields the protein CATSDPRGTDTQYF.

The V gene is TRBV24-1, the J gene TRBJ2-3; TRBD2 is a possible D gene (7 bases). CDR1 KGHDR and CDR2 SFDVKD come from the germline V gene. The CDR3 sequence is 15 residues long. V lost 10 bases, J lost 2 bases, and 18 bases lay in between. The CDR3 DNA follows: TGTGCCACTTCACCCGGGCGGGGGCCCACAGATACGCAGTATTTT. Translation: CATSPGRGPTDTQYF.

This rearrangement joins TRBV2 to TRBJ1-5, with D uncertain. Germline lookup yields CDR1 SNHLY and CDR2 FYNNEI. Trimming removed 7 bases at V and 3 bases at J, with 13 bases between. This CDR3 comprises 14 residues. The CDR3 coding sequence is TGTGCCAGCACACTAGAGAGTAACAATCAGCCCCAGCATTTT. Translated: CASTLESNNQPQHF.

The genes are TRBV4-1 and TRBJ1-2; 8 positions agree with TRBD1. V shed 2 bases, J shed 0 bases, and the junction held 5 bases outside the gene matches. The CDR3 is made up of 16 amino acids. Per germline, CDR1 MGHRA and CDR2 YSYEKL. The CDR3: CASSQRTGFSNYGYTF. The CDR3 DNA follows: TGCGCCAGCAGCCAAAGGACAGGGTTTTCTAACTATGGCTACACCTTC.

Only one count was recorded for this clone. The V call is TRBV19, the J call TRBJ2-1, with 7 bases that match TRBD1. Per germline, CDR1 LNHDA and CDR2 SQIVND (reference sequence). With V trimmed by 8 bases and J by 4 bases, 8 bases remained unmatched. CDR3 length: 14 amino acids. The CDR3 region has the DNA TGTGCCAGTCAGACCGGGACAGAATACAATGAGCAGTTCTTC. Amino acid sequence: CASQTGTEYNEQFF.

This rearrangement joins TRBV12-3 or TRBV12-4 to TRBJ1-1; TRBD1 is a possible D gene (5 bases). V was cut by 2 bases and J by 7 bases, with 11 bases left in between. This CDR3 comprises 13 residues. The CDR3 reads CASSLWGEDEAFF. Here the CDR3 DNA reads TGTGCCAGCAGTTTATGGGGGGAGGATGAAGCTTTCTTT.

The gene calls are TRBV5-1 and TRBJ2-3; TRBD2 might be the D (5 bases). Trimming took 3 bases from V and 2 from J, leaving 10 bases between them. The CDR3 has 14 residues. Germline V CDR1 and CDR2: SGHRS, YFSETQ. CDR3 coding DNA: TGCGCCAGCAGCTCCGCGGGTCTCACAGATACGCAGTATTTT. Its protein product is CASSSAGLTDTQYF.

This sequence joins TRBV27 and TRBJ1-2; 8 bases map to TRBD1. Germline CDR1 and CDR2: MNHEY and SMNVEV (reference sequence). V was clipped by 6 bases and J by 8 bases; unmatched bases: 8. The CDR3 spans 13 residues. Here the CDR3 reads CASSHGQGRGYTF. The CDR3, as DNA: TGTGCCAGCAGCCATGGACAGGGTAGAGGCTACACCTTC.

The J gene is TRBJ1-2, the V gene TRBV19, with TRBD1 as a possible D gene (6 bases). The CDR3 runs 14 residues. Between the trimmed V and J ends, which lost 5 bases and 8 bases, there was a span of 18 bases. From germline, CDR1 is LNHDA and CDR2 SQIVND (reference sequence). CDR3 nucleotides: TGTGCCAGTAGTCGTGACAGGCAGACACACGGCTACACCTTC. It specifies CASSRDRQTHGYTF.

V and J are TRBV7-2 and TRBJ1-5; weak D call: TRBD1 (6 bases). V was shortened by 1 base and J by 0 bases, with 10 bases between the two germline ends. This CDR3 is built from 16 residues. Germline lookup yields CDR1 SGHTA and CDR2 FQGNSA. CDR3 in DNA: TGTGCCAGCAGCTTAGAGGGGACACTTAGCAATCAGCCCCAGCATTTT. This codes for CASSLEGTLSNQPQHF.